Listed here are 26 T cell receptor beta chains from one sample, sequenced in a study of tumor-infiltrating lymphocytes in primary liver carcinoma (dated by TCRdb to about 2017). RNA from unsorted whole blood was extracted with TRIzol reagent, and germline DNA was obtained with the DNeasy Blood & Tissue kit. Sequencing instrument: Illumina HiSeq 2500. TCRbeta-specific cDNA was reverse-transcribed from about 0.45 ug total RNA using a constant-region primer and ProtoScript II reverse transcriptase. Construction of the TCRbeta libraries relied on three nested rounds of multiplex PCR, following a slightly modified ARM-PCR procedure. Multiplex TRBV1-TRBV30 forward primers and a Cbeta reverse primer were used in the first two PCR rounds, each of which was run for around 9 cycles. TCRdb cleaned the public reads at Q25 with fastp, built clones with MiXCR and kept in-frame beta chains. CDR3 protein duplicates are merged, each entry listing the most common genes and DNA. The sample table holds 300,000 to 350,000 distinct CDR3 sequences, of which approximately 65% were seen once. The leading ten clones occupy about 6% of the sample.

The material sequenced was peripheral blood. Every receptor here comes from a man aged 35 to 55 with primary liver carcinoma and hepatitis B virus infection.

A word on this clonotype: One end of the junction fails to match germline, which may point to a read error. This chain links TRBV11-3 with TRBJ2-3, with D tentatively TRBD2 (6 bases). The CDR3 extends over 15 amino acids. Looked up from germline, CDR1 is SGHNT and CDR2 is YENEEA. The CDR3 reads CASSLAGSGTDTQYF. CDR3 nucleotides: TGTGCCAGCAGTTTAGCCGGGAGTGGGACAGATACGCAGTATTTT. Variable domain in full (rest from reference TRBV11-3 and TRBJ2-3): EAGVVQSPRYKIIEKKQPVAFWCNPISGHNTLYWYLQNLGQGPELLIRYENEEAVDDSQLPKDRFSAERLKGVDSTLKIQPAELGDSAVYLCASSLAGSGTDTQYFGPGTRLTVL.

This clonotype was seen only once. The CDR3 is CASGPDRGGNQPQHF. In DNA, the CDR3 is TGTGCCAGCGGCCCGGACAGGGGAGGCAATCAGCCCCAGCATTTT. V is TRBV6-5 and J is TRBJ1-5; 9 positions match TRBD1. In germline, CDR1 is MNHEY, CDR2 SVGAGI. V lost 8 bases to trimming and J lost 2 bases; unmatched junction nucleotides: 7. The CDR3 consists of 15 residues.

On this clonotype: Since a much larger clone is just one base distant, this may be a read error. The chain employs TRBV25-1 and TRBJ2-1, with D perhaps TRBD2 (6 bases). The germline CDR1 and CDR2 sequences are MGHDK and SYGVNS. Trimming left V 7 bases short and J 2 bases short, with 15 bases between. CDR3 length equals 15 residues. Here the CDR3 DNA reads TGTGCCAGCAACTCTAAGCGGGTAACCTACAATGAGCAGTTCTTC. This codes for CASNSKRVTYNEQFF.

The chain combines TRBV5-1 with TRBJ2-7; 7 nucleotides line up with TRBD1. The J segment lost 9 bases and the V segment lost 4 bases, leaving 19 bases of the junction unmatched. The length of the CDR3 is 16 residues. Germline V CDR1 and CDR2: SGHRS, YFSETQ. DNA for the CDR3: TGCGCCAGCAGCGACGGGACAGATACCCTATCTTCAGTGCAGTACTTC. It codes for CASSDGTDTLSSVQYF.

Details on this clonotype: Sequence at one end of the junction differs from germline and may be a read error. DNA of the CDR3: TGTGCCGGCAGCATAGGTGAAAAACTGTTTTTT. This sequence encodes CAGSIGEKLFF. The chain carries TRBV11-2 and TRBJ1-4; D not certain. CDR1 is SGHAT and CDR2 is FQNNGV in the germline V gene. The CDR3 runs to 11 residues.

The chain's CDR3 is CASSPPPQPATEAFF. The CDR3 region has the DNA TGTGCCAGCAGCCCTCCACCGCAGCCGGCCACTGAAGCTTTCTTT. The rearrangement links TRBV7-9 to TRBJ1-1; D remains unclear. Trimming removed 5 bases at V and 4 bases at J, with 17 bases between. Germline V gene sequence: CDR1 SEHNR, CDR2 FQNEAQ (reference sequence). The CDR3 runs to 15 residues.

Only one count was recorded for this clonotype. The junction departs from germline at one end; a sequencing error may be responsible. V and J are TRBV11-1 and TRBJ2-3; a possible D gene is TRBD1 (6 bases). The CDR3 contains 16 residues. Germline values: CDR1 SGHAT, CDR2 FQDESV (reference sequence). CDR3 loop: CASSLVTGTRTDAQYF. The CDR3 DNA follows: TGTGCTAGCAGCTTAGTTACGGGAACACGGACAGATGCGCAGTATTTT.

In regard to this clonotype: A much larger clone differs by one base, so this may be a read error. The rearrangement links TRBV4-1 to TRBJ2-1; no firm D call. CDR1 is MGHRA and CDR2 is YSYEKL in the germline V gene. Trimming removed 1 base at V and 9 bases at J, with 7 bases between. The CDR3 is 12 residues long. The CDR3 sequence is CASSQVDGEQFF. CDR3 bases: TGCGCCAGCAGCCAAGTCGACGGTGAGCAGTTCTTC.

On this clonotype itself: A much larger clone sits a single nucleotide away, making a read error possible. The chain joins TRBV6-2 or TRBV6-3 to TRBJ2-3; 7 nucleotides match TRBD2. This CDR3 is 13 amino acids long. Germline V gene data show CDR1 as MNHEY and CDR2 as SVGEGT. The CDR3 DNA reads TGTGCCAGCAGGGGCGGGAGCACAGATGCGCAGTATTTT. Its translation: CASRGGSTDAQYF.

J is TRBJ2-3 and V is TRBV7-9, with a weak D call TRBD1 (6 bases). From germline, CDR1 is SEHNR and CDR2 FQNEAQ (reference sequence). The CDR3 contains 15 residues. Trimming took off 5 bases at V and 5 bases at J, with 17 bases between the two ends. CDR3 coding DNA: TGTGCCAGCAGCACCGAACCAGGGGATCAAGATACGCAGTATTTT. Amino acid sequence: CASSTEPGDQDTQYF.

On this clonotype itself: With a much larger clone just one base away, this may be a read error. The chain employs TRBV6-6 and TRBJ2-7, with D perhaps matching TRBD1 (6 bases). Germline CDR1 and CDR2: MNHNY and SVGAGI (reference sequence). The ends were cut back, 5 bases at V and 6 bases at J, with 11 bases in the middle. There are 12 residues in the CDR3. In DNA form, the CDR3 reads TGTGCCAGCAGTCTTTCGGACAGCGAGCAGTACTTC. Translated: CASSLSDSEQYF.

This clonotype was recorded at least ten times. J is TRBJ2-3 and V is TRBV29-1, with 10 bases identical to TRBD2. This CDR3 is built from 16 residues. The junction had 8 bases not matched to a gene; V was cut back by 5 bases and J by 0 bases. Germline loops: CDR1 SQVTM, CDR2 ANQGSEA. For the CDR3, the DNA is TGCAGCGTTCGAACCCTAGCGGGGGATAGCACAGATACGCAGTATTTT. The encoded protein is CSVRTLAGDSTDTQYF.

The chain carries TRBV5-1 and TRBJ2-3, with D perhaps matching TRBD2 (6 bases). The V end was cut by 0 bases, the J end by 0 bases, with 14 bases between. The CDR3 spans 17 residues. Per the germline V gene, CDR1 is SGHRS and CDR2 is YFSETQ. CDR3: CASSLVGGSPSTDTQYF. The CDR3 coding sequence is TGCGCCAGCAGCTTGGTTGGGGGGAGTCCTAGCACAGATACGCAGTATTTT.

The DNA for the CDR3 is TGTGCCAGCAGCCAACATCGATCCCAGGGTGGTACAGATACGCAGTATTTT. It is translated as CASSQHRSQGGTDTQYF. The J gene is TRBJ2-3, the V gene TRBV4-2, with a tentative D call TRBD1 (5 bases). The CDR3 has 17 residues. Trimming pared 2 bases from V and 3 bases from J, leaving 18 bases between. Germline V gene sequence: CDR1 LGHNA, CDR2 YNFKEQ.

This rearrangement joins TRBV10-2 to TRBJ2-5, with a tentative D call TRBD1 (6 bases). From germline, CDR1 is WSHSY and CDR2 SAAADI. CDR3 length equals 13 residues. V lost 8 bases to trimming and J lost 2 bases, with 12 bases between them. The CDR3 nucleotides are TGCGCCAGCGGTTCGGACAGACAAGAGACCCAGTACTTC. Protein: CASGSDRQETQYF.

With respect to this clonotype: A read error may account for a junction end that differs from germline. The chain is built from TRBV4-2 and TRBJ2-3; perhaps TRBD2 as D (5 bases). CDR3 length: 18 amino acids. Germline V gene sequence: CDR1 LGHNA, CDR2 YNFKEQ. CDR3 coding DNA: TGTACCAGCAGCCAAGTGGCGCTTCTAGTGGGAGCGACAGATACGCAGTATTTT. Its protein product is CTSSQVALLVGATDTQYF.

The V call is TRBV11-1, the J call TRBJ2-7; 7 bases map to TRBD2. This CDR3 has 14 residues. Germline V gives CDR1 SGHAT, CDR2 FQDESV (reference sequence). V gave up 1 base and J gave up 5 bases; unmatched junction bases: 5. Written as DNA, the CDR3 is TGTGCCAGCAGCTTAGGACTAGCTTCCCACGAGCAGTACTTC. It codes for CASSLGLASHEQYF.

In the case of this clonotype: A junction boundary mismatches the germline segment, possibly from a read error. The chain is built from TRBV4-3 and TRBJ2-2, with TRBD1 as a possible D gene (6 bases). The CDR3 consists of 14 residues. CDR1 and CDR2 (germline): LGHNA, YSLEER. The CDR3: CASRHDRDTGELFF. The DNA of the CDR3 is TGCGCCAGCAGACATGATAGGGACACCGGGGAGCTATTTTTT.

The chain combines TRBV7-8 with TRBJ2-1, with 9 bases aligning to TRBD1. The CDR3 spans 16 residues. After removal of 2 bases from V and 4 bases from J, the junction contained 6 bases not matched to a gene. Germline loops: CDR1 SGHVS, CDR2 FQNEAQ. The CDR3 is CASSLTPGQGYNEQFF. CDR3 in DNA: TGTGCCAGCAGCTTAACCCCGGGACAGGGTTACAATGAGCAGTTCTTC.

For this clonotype: A read error may produce the germline difference seen at one junction end. This chain connects TRBV28 to TRBJ2-5, with 9 bases matching TRBD1. The germline CDR1 and CDR2 sequences are MDHEN and SYDVKM. This CDR3 has 14 residues. The DNA for the CDR3 is TGTGCCAGCAGCACAGGGGGCAGGGGTGAGAGCCAGTACTTC. This translates into CASSTGGRGESQYF.

Worth noting for this clonotype: This clone may be a read error of a much larger clone one base away. The chain couples TRBV6-1 to TRBJ2-3; D not resolved. The CDR3 spans 15 residues. Germline values: CDR1 MNHNS, CDR2 SASEGT. The CDR3 DNA follows: TGTGCCAGCAGTGCCCAGCGAGGACGCACAGATATGCAGTATTTT. This codes for CASSAQRGRTDMQYF.

This clonotype occurred a few times. The chain combines TRBV5-1 with TRBJ2-7; TRBD1 matches 8 bases. CDR1 is SGHRS, CDR2 YFSETQ, per germline. V lost 4 bases to trimming and J lost 5 bases; unmatched junction nucleotides: 14. The CDR3 is 16 amino acids. CDR3 amino acids: CASSRGGDRSYDEQYF. CDR3 coding DNA: TGCGCCAGCAGCCGGGGTGGGGACAGGTCTTACGACGAGCAGTACTTC.

This clonotype has just one count. The gene calls are TRBV28 and TRBJ1-5; D remains unclear. This CDR3 comprises 14 residues. Trimming took off 8 bases at V and 2 bases at J, with 13 bases between the two ends. Germline assignment: CDR1 MDHEN and CDR2 SYDVKM. The CDR3, as DNA: TGTGCCAGCGCTGGCAGGCTTGGCAATCAGCCCCAGCATTTT. Amino acid sequence: CASAGRLGNQPQHF.

Worth noting for this clonotype: One base away lies a much larger clone, so this may be a sequencing read error. This rearrangement joins TRBV4-1 to TRBJ2-2, with 9 bases aligning to TRBD2. This CDR3 is 21 amino acids long. V dropped 7 bases and J dropped 3; count of bases not matched to a gene: 24. Germline V CDR1 and CDR2: MGHRA, YSYEKL. The CDR3 here is CASNLVLRGRVGESDTGELFF. CDR3 coding DNA: TGCGCCAGCAACCTTGTCTTGCGCGGGAGGGTGGGGGAATCCGACACCGGGGAGCTGTTTTTT.

The chain couples TRBV6-2 or TRBV6-3 to TRBJ1-2; 8 positions match TRBD1. The CDR3 totals 15 residues. V shed 8 bases and J 4 bases; nucleotides not matched to a gene: 12. CDR1 is MNHEY and CDR2 is SVGEGT in the germline V gene. In DNA form, the CDR3 reads TGTGCCAGCCGCGCCACGGACAGGGTCCGCTATGGCTACACCTTC. Its translation is CASRATDRVRYGYTF.

This clonotype came up a few times. This may come from a read error, since a much larger clone is one base off. V and J are TRBV6-5 and TRBJ1-5, with TRBD1 matching 9 bases. Germline CDR1 and CDR2: MNHEY and SVGAGI. This CDR3 region has 14 residues. CDR3 residues: CASSYGTGHQPQQF. DNA of the CDR3: TGTGCCAGCAGTTACGGGACAGGGCATCAGCCCCAGCAATTT.